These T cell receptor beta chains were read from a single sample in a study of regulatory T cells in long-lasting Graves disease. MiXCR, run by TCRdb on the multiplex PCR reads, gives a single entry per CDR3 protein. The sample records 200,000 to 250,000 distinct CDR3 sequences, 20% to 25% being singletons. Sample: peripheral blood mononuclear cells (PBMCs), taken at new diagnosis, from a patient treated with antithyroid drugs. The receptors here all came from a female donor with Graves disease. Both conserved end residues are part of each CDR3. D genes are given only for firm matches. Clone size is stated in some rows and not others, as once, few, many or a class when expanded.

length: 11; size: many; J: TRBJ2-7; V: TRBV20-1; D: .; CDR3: CSAPGRFEQYF; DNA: TGCAGTGCCCCCGGCAGGTTCGAGCAGTACTTC
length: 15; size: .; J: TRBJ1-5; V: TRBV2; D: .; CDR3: CASSEGGLGNQPQHF; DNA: TGTGCCAGCAGTGAGGGGGGTTTAGGCAATCAGCCCCAGCATTTT
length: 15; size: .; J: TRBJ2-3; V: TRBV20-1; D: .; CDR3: CSRGGPNTLTDTQYF; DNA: TGCAGTAGAGGGGGTCCAAACACACTCACAGATACGCAGTATTTT
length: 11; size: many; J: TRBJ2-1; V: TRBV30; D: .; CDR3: CAWSWNNEQFF; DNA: TGTGCCTGGAGTTGGAACAATGAGCAGTTCTTC
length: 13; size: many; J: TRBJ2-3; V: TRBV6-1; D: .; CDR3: CASTTDSTDTQYF; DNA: TGTGCCAGCACGACGGATAGCACAGATACGCAGTATTTT
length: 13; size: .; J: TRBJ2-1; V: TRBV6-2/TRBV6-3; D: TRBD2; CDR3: CASSTSGYSEQFF; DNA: TGTGCCAGCAGTACTAGCGGGTATAGTGAGCAGTTCTTC
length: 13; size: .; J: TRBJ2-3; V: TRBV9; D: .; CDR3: CASSAALTDTQYF; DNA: TGTGCCAGCAGCGCAGCCCTGACAGATACGCAGTATTTT
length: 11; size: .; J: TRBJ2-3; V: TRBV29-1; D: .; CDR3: CSVGNKDTQYF; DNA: TGCAGCGTTGGAAACAAGGATACGCAGTATTTT
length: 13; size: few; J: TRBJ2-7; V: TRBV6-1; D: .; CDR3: CASIPGARYEQYF; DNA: TGTGCCAGCATACCGGGGGCTAGGTACGAGCAGTACTTC
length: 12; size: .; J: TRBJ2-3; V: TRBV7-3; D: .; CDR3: CASSTFGDTQYF; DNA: TGTGCCAGCAGCACCTTCGGGGATACGCAGTATTTT